This paragraph covers one T cell receptor (beta chain) sequence. The patients all showed relapse after autologous stem cell transplantation, while their brentuximab vedotin exposure varied. This specimen comes from a study of PD-1 blockade in classical Hodgkin lymphoma. Study-wide context: The study gave patients nivolumab 3 mg/kg intravenously every 2 weeks.

The CDR3 runs 13 residues. V shed 6 bases, J shed 5 bases, and the junction held 3 bases outside the gene matches. Germline lookup yields CDR1 MNHNY and CDR2 SVGAGI (reference sequence). Using immunoSEQ multiplex PCR, the repertoire was profiled, and TCRdb retains in-frame clones only, with some absent. The sample carries about 54,000 clones, approximately 90% recorded once. The chain employs TRBV6-6 and TRBJ2-5; TRBD1 agrees at 10 bases. The sequence was obtained from a human donor with classical Hodgkin lymphoma. Here the sequenced sample was peripheral blood mononuclear cells (PBMCs), taken before the second cycle of nivolumab. For the CDR3, the DNA is TGTGCCAGCAGGGGGACAGGGGTTGAGACCCAGTACTTC. As protein: CASRGTGVETQYF.